This TCR beta chain was identified in a study of cytotoxic CD8 clonotypes in ibrutinib-treated CLL. Study overall: The group held 11 relapsed/refractory and about 14 treatment-naive patients, with some 17 IGHV unmutated. Partial responses numbered around 24 and complete responses 2; after a median about 6 years, about 14 stayed remitted and roughly twelve progressed.

Looked up from germline, CDR1 is LNHDA and CDR2 is SQIVND (reference sequence). V shed 5 bases, J shed 7 bases, and the junction held 16 bases outside the gene matches. The CDR3 covers 18 residues. Method: immunoSEQ multiplex PCR; TCRdb's copy keeps in-frame clones and lacks some. Among about 310,000 clones, roughly 79% were seen once, and the ten largest hold under 8.5%. The sample consisted of PBMCs, taken before ibrutinib treatment. The sequence derives from a human donor with chronic lymphocytic leukemia. V gene TRBV19 combines with J gene TRBJ2-2; 10 bases fit TRBD2. CDR3 residues: CASSWQGASGRAGGELFF. CDR3 DNA: TGTGCCAGTAGTTGGCAGGGGGCGAGCGGGAGGGCCGGCGGGGAGCTGTTTTTT. The variable domain in full, completed from reference TRBV19 and TRBJ2-2, reads DGGITQSPKYLFRKEGQNVTLSCEQNLNHDAMYWYRQDPGQGLRLIYYSQIVNDFQKGDIAEGYSVSREKKESFPLTVTSAQKNPTAFYLCASSWQGASGRAGGELFFGEGSRLTVL.